This T cell receptor beta chain was captured in a study of breast tumors, draining lymph nodes, adjacent tissues (dated by TCRdb to between 2015 and 2016). About the full investigation: TCR beta repertoires were compared across tumor, adjacent nontumor tissue and axillary lymph nodes obtained from breast cancer patients. In human breast cancer, the study set out to evaluate how tumor, surrounding tissue and draining lymph node repertoires relate to one another and whether T cells may move between these sites. What the study reported, not specific to this receptor: Tumors showed preferential V and J gene usage, and their T-cell repertoire diversity fell below that of lymph nodes yet above that of nontumor tissue. Tumor and nontumor tissue repertoires were significantly more similar in luminal-like than in basal-like breast cancer. The study presented the conclusion that tumor T cells originate in lymph nodes as consistent with a hypothesis, not as something directly demonstrated. The data were judged consistent with most tumor T cells deriving from the lymph node and then expanding within tumor tissue.

Sequencing took place on an Illumina HiSeq 2000. Multiplex PCR amplification was used to build the TCR beta chain libraries. The amplified TCR beta chain products were analyzed by high-throughput sequencing. TCRdb trimmed public reads at Q25 via fastp, called clones via MiXCR and kept in-frame beta chains. Rows with a matching CDR3 protein are joined into one entry that keeps the most common DNA and genes. The sample contains under 150,000 distinct CDR3 sequences, about a fifth of them found a single time. Together, the top ten hold roughly 2.6% of the sample. For this clonotype: Its antigen is unknown. No base-level quality is on record; no much larger clone is a single base apart.

The axillary draining lymph nodes of breast cancer patients were the source of the lymph node samples. From the germline V gene, CDR1 is SGHRS and CDR2 is YFSETQ. Inclusive of the bounding cysteine and phenylalanine, the CDR3 is 12 residues long. Solely the CDR3 DNA is kept, with 36 bases framed from the first base. The V end loses 6 bases and the J end loses 1 base, and a stretch of 7 bases separates them. This clonotype was obtained from a female donor with breast cancer. Some clones in this sample may be carry-over from other donors' samples. The sample consisted of axillary lymph node tissue. The receptor chain draws on TRBV5-1 and TRBJ2-5, with no confidently assigned D gene. The DNA sequence is TGCGCCAGCACCAACCCCCAAGAGACCCAGTACTTC. This yields the protein CASTNPQETQYF. With the rest looked up from the reference TRBV5-1 and TRBJ2-5 genes rather than sequenced, the full variable domain is KAGVTQTPRYLIKTRGQQVTLSCSPISGHRSVSWYQQTPGQGLQFLFEYFSETQRNKGNFPGRFSGRQFSNSRSEMNVSTLELGDSALYLCASTNPQETQYFGPGTRLLVL.